Listed here are 10 T cell receptor beta chains from one sample, sequenced in a study of radiotherapy plus CTLA-4 blockade in lung cancer. Sequencing was performed with immunoSEQ multiplex PCR; in TCRdb, only in-frame clones are kept and a portion is missing. The sample yields about 54,000 clones, around four fifths seen once. The specimen was peripheral blood, collected from a patient treated with radiotherapy plus ipilimumab. The receptors stem from a human donor with non-small cell lung cancer who had a partial response to radiotherapy plus ipilimumab.

The V and J genes are TRBV6-1 and TRBJ2-7, with 8 bases aligning to TRBD1. CDR3 length: 14 amino acids. V trimming: 6 bases; J trimming: 3 bases; junction bases outside the gene matches: 7. Germline assignment: CDR1 MNHNS and CDR2 SASEGT. The CDR3 here is CASSETGDRYEQYF. In DNA, the CDR3 is TGTGCCAGCAGCGAGACAGGGGATCGCTACGAGCAGTACTTC.

This clone has only a few counts. One junction end does not reproduce the germline sequence, and a read error may be involved. V usage is TRBV7-2 and J usage is TRBJ1-1; D is undetermined. The CDR3 consists of 10 residues. Germline loops: CDR1 SGHTA, CDR2 FQGNSA. DNA of the CDR3: TGTGCCAGCAGCTTCGGCGGAGCTCCATTT. Protein sequence: CASSFGGAPF.

The rearrangement uses TRBV9 and TRBJ1-5; TRBD1 aligns across 8 bases. The CDR3 consists of 14 residues. CDR1 and CDR2 from the germline V gene are SGDLS and YYNGEE. V lost 3 bases to trimming and J lost 7 bases; unmatched junction nucleotides: 6. DNA of the CDR3: TGTGCCAGCAGCGCACAGGGGGACCGGCAGCCCCAGCATTTT. Translation gives CASSAQGDRQPQHF.

The chain has TRBV6-1 and TRBJ2-1; perhaps TRBD1 as D (6 bases). The CDR3 is 15 residues long. Trimming pared 4 bases from V and 0 bases from J, leaving 10 bases between. Germline lookup yields CDR1 MNHNS and CDR2 SASEGT. In nucleotides, the CDR3 is TGTGCCAGCAGTGCAGGGGATTCCTCCTACAATGAGCAGTTCTTC. Its translation is CASSAGDSSYNEQFF.

CDR3 sequence: CASSSALEDEQFF. The CDR3 region has the DNA TGTGCCAGCAGCTCTGCGCTGGAGGATGAGCAGTTCTTC. The chain is built from TRBV9 and TRBJ2-1, with a weak D call TRBD2 (5 bases). V was pared by 4 bases and J by 8 bases, with 13 bases between. The CDR3 covers 13 residues. From germline, CDR1 is SGDLS and CDR2 YYNGEE.

This chain uses TRBV7-8 with TRBJ1-2, with D possibly being TRBD1 (5 bases). CDR1 is SGHVS and CDR2 is FQNEAQ in the germline V gene. This CDR3 contains 15 residues. The V and J ends lost 1 base and 1 base respectively, with 10 bases between them. The CDR3 DNA reads as TGTGCCAGCAGCTTAGTTCGGGACTATAACTATGGCTACACCTTC. Protein product: CASSLVRDYNYGYTF.

This rearrangement joins TRBV19 to TRBJ1-3; TRBD1 aligns across 8 bases. In germline, CDR1 is LNHDA, CDR2 SQIVND (reference sequence). V trimming: 4 bases; J trimming: 2 bases; junction bases outside the gene matches: 1. The CDR3 has 14 amino acids. The DNA for the CDR3 is TGTGCCAGTAGTACAGGGGGCGCTGGAAACACCATATATTTT. Encoded protein: CASSTGGAGNTIYF.

The J gene is TRBJ1-5, the V gene TRBV7-9; TRBD1 matches at 7 bases. This CDR3 is built from 13 residues. V gave up 3 bases and J gave up 6 bases; unmatched junction bases: 2. The germline V gene encodes CDR1 SEHNR and CDR2 FQNEAQ (reference sequence). The CDR3 bases are TGTGCCAGCAGCTTCGACAGGGTTCAGCCCCAGCATTTT. This gives the protein CASSFDRVQPQHF.

The chain is built from TRBV4-3 and TRBJ2-7, with 9 bases identical to TRBD1. Germline assignment: CDR1 LGHNA and CDR2 YSLEER. The CDR3 extends over 15 amino acids. Losses at the gene ends were 1 base for V and 4 bases for J; bases not matched to a gene: 5. The CDR3 is CASSQVDRGMYEQYF. For the CDR3, the DNA is TGCGCCAGCAGCCAAGTGGACAGGGGAATGTACGAGCAGTACTTC.

V usage is TRBV6-5 and J usage is TRBJ2-7; D may be TRBD1 (5 bases). Germline V gives CDR1 MNHEY, CDR2 SVGAGI. The CDR3 has 12 amino acids. The ends were cut back, 6 bases at V and 2 bases at J, with 8 bases in the middle. For the CDR3, the DNA is TGTGCCAGCAGGGGGCCAACCTACGAGCAGTACTTC. Translating it yields CASRGPTYEQYF.